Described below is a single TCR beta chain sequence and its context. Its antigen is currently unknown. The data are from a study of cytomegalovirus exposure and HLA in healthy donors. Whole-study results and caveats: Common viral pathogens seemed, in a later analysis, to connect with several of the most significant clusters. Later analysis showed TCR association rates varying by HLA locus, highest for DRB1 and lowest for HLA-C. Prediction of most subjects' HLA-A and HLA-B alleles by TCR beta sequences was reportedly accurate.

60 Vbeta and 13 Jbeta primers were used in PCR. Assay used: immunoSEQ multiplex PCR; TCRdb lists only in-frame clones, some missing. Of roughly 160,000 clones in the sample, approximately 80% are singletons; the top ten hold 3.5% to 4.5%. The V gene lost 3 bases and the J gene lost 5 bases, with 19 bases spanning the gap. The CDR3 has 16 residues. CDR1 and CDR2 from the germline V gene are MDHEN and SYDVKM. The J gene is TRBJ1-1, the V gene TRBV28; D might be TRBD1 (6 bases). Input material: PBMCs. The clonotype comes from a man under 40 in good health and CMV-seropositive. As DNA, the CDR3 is TGTGCCAGCAGTTTTAGGCAGGGGAATGTTGGGACTGAAGCTTTCTTT. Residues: CASSFRQGNVGTEAFF.